These 10 T cell receptor beta chains were sequenced from one sample in a study of shared clonotypes between healthy human individuals. Sequencing was performed with immunoSEQ multiplex PCR; in TCRdb, only in-frame clones are kept and a portion is missing. The repertoire holds roughly 2.1 million clones, with about 93% as singletons. In the naive CD8 group, cells lacked CD45RO and were positively selected for CCR7, so terminally differentiated effector memory CD45RA+ cells were left out. The material sequenced was naive CD8+ T cells from PBMCs. The receptors stem from a young man in good health. Some clones in this sample may be carry-over from other donors' samples.

The chain is built from TRBV27 and TRBJ2-7; D is possibly TRBD1 or TRBD2 (5 bases each). This CDR3 spans 15 amino acids. Deletions cut 6 bases from V and 2 bases from J, with 17 bases between. The V gene's germline CDR1 is MNHEY and CDR2 SMNVEV (reference sequence). This CDR3 reads CASSPARGLTYEQYF. The CDR3 DNA reads as TGTGCCAGCAGCCCTGCGAGGGGCTTAACCTACGAGCAGTACTTC.

The chain links TRBV7-9 to TRBJ2-3; D uncertain. Trimming stripped 7 bases from V and 1 base from J, with 18 bases between. Germline V gene data show CDR1 as SEHNR and CDR2 as FQNEAQ (reference sequence). This CDR3 spans 16 amino acids. Here the CDR3 DNA reads TGTGCCAGCATCCAACAGAAAAATAGAGGCACAGATACGCAGTATTTT. Translated, it gives CASIQQKNRGTDTQYF.

In DNA, the CDR3 is TGTGCCAGCGCCCCGCGGGGGGTGCGGGAAAAACTGTTTTTT. Encoded protein: CASAPRGVREKLFF. The V call is TRBV27, the J call TRBJ1-4; possibly TRBD1 for D (5 bases). The V gene lost 8 bases and the J gene lost 8 bases, with 18 bases spanning the gap. This CDR3 is built from 14 residues. Per the germline V gene, CDR1 is MNHEY and CDR2 is SMNVEV (reference sequence). Full variable domain (outside the CDR3, taken from reference TRBV27 and TRBJ1-4): EAQVTQNPRYLITVTGKKLTVTCSQNMNHEYMSWYRQDPGLGLRQIYYSMNVEVTDKGDVPEGYKVSRKEKRNFPLILESPSPNQTSLYFCASAPRGVREKLFFGSGTQLSVL.

The genes are TRBV10-3 and TRBJ2-2, with TRBD1 identical over 7 bases. V was clipped by 6 bases and J by 0 bases; unmatched bases: 1. The germline gives CDR1 ENHRY, CDR2 SYGVKD. This CDR3 has 14 amino acids. Here the CDR3 reads CAIRTGTNTGELFF. CDR3 DNA: TGTGCCATCAGGACAGGGACGAACACCGGGGAGCTGTTTTTT.

This sequence joins TRBV9 and TRBJ1-1, with 7 nucleotides matching TRBD1. Germline-derived CDR1 and CDR2 are SGDLS and YYNGEE. The CDR3 is 15 residues long. The ends lost 3 bases at V and 3 bases at J; junction bases unmatched: 8. The CDR3 sequence: CASSAKDRDDTEAFF. Written as DNA, the CDR3 is TGTGCCAGCAGCGCGAAAGACAGGGATGACACTGAAGCTTTCTTT.

This sequence joins TRBV2 and TRBJ2-5, with 7 bases matching TRBD1. This CDR3 region has 14 residues. The V gene's germline CDR1 is SNHLY and CDR2 FYNNEI. The V and J ends lost 2 bases and 4 bases, in that order; junction bases with no gene match: 4. The CDR3 reads CASSEFRTGETQYF. CDR3 sequence (DNA): TGTGCCAGCAGTGAATTTAGGACAGGAGAGACCCAGTACTTC.

The chain employs TRBV27 and TRBJ2-2; 11 bases are shared with TRBD2. Per germline, CDR1 MNHEY and CDR2 SMNVEV (reference sequence). This CDR3 is 17 amino acids long. Losses at the gene ends were 4 bases for V and 0 bases for J; bases not matched to a gene: 4. CDR3 sequence: CASSSLAGGPNTGELFF. The CDR3 DNA follows: TGTGCCAGCAGTTCCCTAGCGGGAGGACCGAACACCGGGGAGCTGTTTTTT.

A word on this clone: This sample includes further DNA sequences coding for the same CDR3. The chain links TRBV6-5 to TRBJ2-2, with D hard to call. Looked up from germline, CDR1 is MNHEY and CDR2 is SVGAGI. Trimming shortened V by 0 bases and J by 4 bases, and 3 bases separated the two germline ends. The CDR3 is made up of 13 amino acids. DNA for the CDR3: TGTGCCAGCAGTTACTCGCCCACCGGGGAGCTGTTTTTT. It specifies CASSYSPTGELFF.

The CDR3 sequence: CASSLRLSGQYYEQYF. CDR3 coding DNA: TGTGCCAGCAGCTTGAGGTTGTCGGGACAGTACTACGAGCAGTACTTC. The chain couples TRBV5-5 to TRBJ2-7; 7 nucleotides match TRBD1. This CDR3 spans 16 amino acids. CDR1 is SGHKS and CDR2 is YYEKEE in the germline V gene (reference sequence). V gave up 1 base and J gave up 3 bases; unmatched junction bases: 10.

The V and J genes are TRBV5-5 and TRBJ1-5, with D unclear. This CDR3 has 14 residues. The germline V gene has CDR1 SGHKS and CDR2 YYEKEE (reference sequence). Trimming cost V 0 bases and J 6 bases, with 10 bases left between them. The DNA of the CDR3 is TGTGCCAGCAGCTTGGACTGGGTTGGTCAGCCCCAGCATTTT. Translation gives CASSLDWVGQPQHF. The whole variable domain, remainder taken from reference TRBV5-5 and TRBJ1-5, is DAGVTQSPTHLIKTRGQQVTLRCSPISGHKSVSWYQQVLGQGPQFIFQYYEKEERGRGNFPDRFSARQFPNYSSELNVNALLLGDSALYLCASSLDWVGQPQHFGDGTRLSIL.